One sample yielded the 12 T cell receptor beta chains listed below, sequenced in a study of HIV-infected patients and healthy controls. Approximately 510 ng RNA was reverse transcribed with alpha and beta constant-region primers. Using multiplexing indices, alpha and beta chain libraries were generated apart by chain-specific third strand synthesis. TCRdb passed the 5' RACE reads through MiXCR, listing each CDR3 protein once. The repertoire holds 7,000 to 9,000 distinct CDR3 sequences, with 9% to 10% as singletons. All unsorted peripheral T cells were captured because whole blood was used without fractionation. Specimen: blood, collected before antiretroviral therapy. The receptors come from an adult with HIV infection.

This clonotype appeared many times. The chain recombines TRBV27 with TRBJ1-5, with a tentative D call TRBD1 (6 bases). The CDR3 is 14 residues long. Per the germline V gene, CDR1 is MNHEY and CDR2 is SMNVEV (reference sequence). The V end lost 6 bases, the J end lost 3 bases, and 12 bases lay between the germline ends. CDR3 DNA sequence: TGTGCCAGCAGAAACGGACAGTACAATCAGCCCCAGCATTTT. Its protein is CASRNGQYNQPQHF.

This clonotype is deemed medium-sized. This CDR3 is CASRPPDRREQFF. CDR3 sequence (DNA): TGTGCCAGCAGACCTCCGGACCGCCGTGAGCAGTTCTTC. The chain recombines TRBV28 with TRBJ2-1; D gene uncertain. The CDR3 runs 13 residues. Trimming shortened V by 6 bases and J by 9 bases, and 15 bases separated the two germline ends. Germline CDR1 MDHEN, CDR2 SYDVKM.

This clonotype was counted ten times or more. The gene calls are TRBV5-1 and TRBJ2-2, with no clear D. The V and J ends lost 5 bases and 6 bases respectively, with 17 bases between them. Germline loops: CDR1 SGHRS, CDR2 YFSETQ. This CDR3 contains 15 residues. CDR3 in amino acids: CASSQGYAESGELFF. The CDR3 DNA reads TGCGCCAGCAGTCAAGGATACGCTGAATCCGGGGAGCTGTTTTTT.

This clonotype was seen ten or more times. This chain uses TRBV6-2 or TRBV6-3 with TRBJ1-1; the match to TRBD1 covers 11 bases. Germline lookup yields CDR1 MNHEY and CDR2 SVGEGT. The CDR3 loop spans 18 amino acids. With V trimmed by 2 bases and J by 1 base, 9 bases remained unmatched. CDR3 in amino acids: CASSYVTGTGGANTEAFF. CDR3 coding DNA: TGTGCCAGCAGTTACGTAACCGGGACAGGGGGAGCGAACACTGAAGCTTTCTTT.

In this sample, this clonotype turned up many times. The rearrangement uses TRBV20-1 and TRBJ2-3; 11 bases are shared with TRBD2. The germline V gene encodes CDR1 DFQATT and CDR2 SNEGSKA (reference sequence). The CDR3 totals 15 residues. Trimming took 2 bases from V and 6 from J; bases not matched to a gene: 7. CDR3 nucleotides: TGCAGTGCTAGAATGACTAGCGGGATTGTGGATACGCAGTATTTT. Translation gives CSARMTSGIVDTQYF.

This chain uses TRBV6-5 with TRBJ1-1; no reliable D call. The CDR3 loop spans 14 amino acids. V dropped 4 bases and J dropped 1 base, with 10 bases sitting between them. Germline V lookup: CDR1 MNHEY, CDR2 SVGAGI. The CDR3 reads CASSFFEGNTEAFF. The CDR3 DNA sequence: TGTGCCAGCAGTTTCTTTGAGGGGAACACTGAAGCTTTCTTT.

In its sample, this clonotype was seen many times. The chain has TRBV6-6 and TRBJ1-1; possibly TRBD1 for D (6 bases). This CDR3 is 14 amino acids long. Trimming left V 7 bases short and J 5 bases short, with 17 bases between. CDR1 and CDR2 from the germline V gene are MNHNY and SVGAGI (reference sequence). CDR3: CASTTGLGGTEAFF. For the CDR3, the DNA is TGTGCCAGCACCACAGGGTTAGGAGGGACTGAAGCTTTCTTT.

This clonotype has only a few counts. The chain employs TRBV7-9 and TRBJ1-2; the match to TRBD1 covers 7 bases. The CDR3 has 15 amino acids. V was pared by 5 bases and J by 0 bases, with 6 bases of the junction left unmatched. Germline assignment: CDR1 SEHNR and CDR2 FQNEAQ (reference sequence). For the CDR3, the DNA is TGTGCCAGCAGCATAAGACAGGGCCCTAACTATGGCTACACCTTC. Protein: CASSIRQGPNYGYTF.

This clonotype occurred many times. V is TRBV29-1 and J is TRBJ1-2; TRBD1 is a possible D gene (6 bases). V dropped 7 bases and J dropped 6 bases, with 12 bases sitting between them. This CDR3 is 11 amino acids long. CDR1 and CDR2 from the germline V gene are SQVTM and ANQGSEA. Written as DNA, the CDR3 is TGCAGCGGAGGTACAGGGAATGGCTACACCTTC. It codes for CSGGTGNGYTF.

This clonotype was observed at least ten times. The genes are TRBV28 and TRBJ2-7; D unresolved. V lost 6 bases and J lost 3, with 6 bases in between. Germline CDR1 and CDR2: MDHEN and SYDVKM. This CDR3 contains 11 residues. The CDR3 DNA follows: TGTGCCAGCAGGGTTTACTACGAGCAGTACTTC. Its protein product is CASRVYYEQYF.

This clonotype occurred many times. V is TRBV6-2 or TRBV6-3 and J is TRBJ2-1; TRBD2 agrees at 7 bases. Trimming took 10 bases from V and 6 from J; bases not matched to a gene: 6. Germline V lookup: CDR1 MNHEY, CDR2 SVGEGT. The CDR3 extends over 12 amino acids. The CDR3 DNA reads TGTGCCACCGCGGGAGTGGTCAATGAGCAGTTCTTC. Amino acid sequence: CATAGVVNEQFF.

This clonotype was found many times. The rearrangement uses TRBV19 and TRBJ1-4, with 7 bases lining up with TRBD1. In germline, CDR1 is LNHDA, CDR2 SQIVND (reference sequence). CDR3 length: 16 residues. V gave up 6 bases and J gave up 8 bases; unmatched junction bases: 15. In nucleotides, the CDR3 is TGTGCCAGTAGGACGGGGAGGGACAGTCGGTCAGAAAAACTGTTTTTT. Its translation: CASRTGRDSRSEKLFF.